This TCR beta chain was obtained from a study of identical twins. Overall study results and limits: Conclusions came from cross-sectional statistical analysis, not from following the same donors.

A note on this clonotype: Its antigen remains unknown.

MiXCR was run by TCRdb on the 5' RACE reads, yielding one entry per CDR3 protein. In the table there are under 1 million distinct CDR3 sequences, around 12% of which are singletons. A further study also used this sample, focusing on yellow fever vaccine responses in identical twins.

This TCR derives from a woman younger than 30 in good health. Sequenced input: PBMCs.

The CDR3 DNA reads as TGTGCCAGCACCGAGAACAGGGCGGGTCGAGAGACCCAGTACTTC. Its translation: CASTENRAGRETQYF. The V gene is TRBV12-3 or TRBV12-4, the J gene TRBJ2-5, with D possibly being TRBD1 (6 bases). This CDR3 contains 15 residues. V was trimmed by 7 bases and J by 4 bases, leaving 19 bases between them.